These 19 T cell receptor beta chains were sequenced from one sample in a study of cytomegalovirus exposure and HLA in healthy donors. PCR was performed using 60 Vbeta and 13 Jbeta primers. TCRdb's table, derived via immunoSEQ multiplex PCR, lists solely in-frame clones and lacks some. The data show 220,000 or so clones, 60% to 80% seen once. Sequencing was performed on PBMCs. The receptors here all came from a woman aged 25 to 45 in good health and CMV-seronegative.

The genes are TRBV7-9 and TRBJ2-3, with 8 bases lining up with TRBD1. Germline CDR1 and CDR2: SEHNR and FQNEAQ (reference sequence). With V trimmed by 5 bases and J by 2 bases, 6 bases remained unmatched. This CDR3 contains 15 residues. Here the CDR3 DNA reads TGTGCCAGCAGCCGGGACAGGTATATCACAGATACGCAGTATTTT. It specifies CASSRDRYITDTQYF.

The rearrangement uses TRBV7-9 and TRBJ2-1, with 8 bases fitting TRBD2. The CDR3 spans 16 residues. V lost 3 bases, J lost 0 bases, and 4 bases stayed unmatched. Germline V gene sequence: CDR1 SEHNR, CDR2 FQNEAQ (reference sequence). CDR3 amino acids: CASSFRSGSSYNEQFF. In nucleotides, the CDR3 is TGTGCCAGCAGCTTCAGGAGCGGGAGCTCCTACAATGAGCAGTTCTTC.

This chain connects TRBV20-1 to TRBJ1-1; D ambiguous. Trimming left V 6 bases short and J 8 bases short, with 10 bases between. Germline CDR1 is DFQATT and CDR2 is SNEGSKA (reference sequence). This CDR3 comprises 10 residues. The CDR3 region is CSARREEAFF. CDR3 sequence (DNA): TGCAGTGCCAGACGAGAGGAAGCTTTCTTT.

The chain links TRBV9 to TRBJ2-1; 7 bases fit TRBD1. After removal of 3 bases from V and 8 bases from J, the junction contained 5 bases not matched to a gene. The germline CDR1 and CDR2 sequences are SGDLS and YYNGEE. The CDR3 is 13 residues long. The CDR3 is CASSGNRGHEQFF. CDR3 coding DNA: TGTGCCAGCAGCGGTAACAGGGGCCATGAGCAGTTCTTC.

The chain carries TRBV30 and TRBJ2-7; 11 bases agree with TRBD1. Trimming removed 5 bases from V and 5 bases from J; junction bases left unmatched: 5. Germline CDR1 and CDR2: GTSNPN and SVGIG (reference sequence). The CDR3 totals 13 residues. This CDR3 is CAWGTGGLDEQYF. For the CDR3, the DNA is TGTGCCTGGGGGACAGGGGGGTTAGACGAGCAGTACTTC.

The V gene is TRBV19, the J gene TRBJ1-2; D gene unclear. The germline V gene has CDR1 LNHDA and CDR2 SQIVND (reference sequence). Trimming cost V 5 bases and J 2 bases, with 6 bases left between them. The CDR3 length is 12 residues. CDR3 DNA sequence: TGTGCCAGTAGTCGGGTAAACTATGGCTACACCTTC. Translation gives CASSRVNYGYTF.

V usage is TRBV7-2 and J usage is TRBJ2-3; 11 bases align to TRBD2. V lost 4 bases, J lost 3 bases, and 9 bases stayed unmatched. Germline values: CDR1 SGHTA, CDR2 FQGNSA. This CDR3 comprises 17 residues. CDR3 in DNA: TGTGCCAGCAGCTCCACTAGCGGGAGATCTCCTACAGATACGCAGTATTTT. Residues: CASSSTSGRSPTDTQYF.

The chain links TRBV2 to TRBJ1-2; 9 nucleotides match TRBD1. Germline CDR1 reads SNHLY; CDR2 reads FYNNEI. This CDR3 contains 16 residues. J gave up 2 bases and V 3 bases, and 7 bases lay outside the gene matches. CDR3 residues: CASSEIGTGFNYGYTF. The CDR3 coding sequence is TGTGCCAGCAGTGAGATTGGGACAGGGTTCAACTATGGCTACACCTTC. The variable domain in full, completed from reference TRBV2 and TRBJ1-2, reads EPEVTQTPSHQVTQMGQEVILRCVPISNHLYFYWYRQILGQKVEFLVSFYNNEISEKSEIFDDQFSVERPDGSNFTLKIRSTKLEDSAMYFCASSEIGTGFNYGYTFGSGTRLTVV.

The rearrangement joins TRBV14 to TRBJ1-2; TRBD1 might be the D (5 bases). Germline CDR1 and CDR2: SGHDN and FVKESK. V lost 3 bases to trimming and J lost 8 bases, with 16 bases between them. This CDR3 comprises 14 residues. The CDR3 nucleotides are TGTGCCAGCAGCCAGGGGCAGATGCTAGCGGGCTACACCTTC. Its protein is CASSQGQMLAGYTF.

V usage is TRBV11-2 and J usage is TRBJ2-5, with 7 bases identical to TRBD2. Germline CDR1 and CDR2: SGHAT and FQNNGV. Trimming took 1 base from V and 5 from J; bases not matched to a gene: 7. There are 15 residues in the CDR3. As DNA, the CDR3 is TGTGCCAGCAGCTTAGTCGGCGGGAGCTTTGAGACCCAGTACTTC. Residues: CASSLVGGSFETQYF.

The rearrangement uses TRBV28 and TRBJ1-5; possible D gene TRBD1, 5 bases. This CDR3 contains 15 residues. CDR1 is MDHEN and CDR2 is SYDVKM in the germline V gene. Trimming removed 3 bases at V and 7 bases at J, with 16 bases between. The CDR3 here is CASSFLEGIEQPQHF. CDR3 DNA sequence: TGTGCCAGCAGTTTCTTGGAGGGGATCGAACAGCCCCAGCATTTT.

The rearrangement links TRBV5-8 to TRBJ2-3, with no clear D. The CDR3 runs 15 residues. Between the trimmed V and J ends, which lost 0 bases and 4 bases, there was a span of 12 bases. In germline, CDR1 is SGHTS, CDR2 YDEGEE. CDR3 amino acids: CASSLVLTGSDTQYF. The CDR3 nucleotides are TGTGCCAGCAGCTTGGTATTAACCGGGTCAGATACGCAGTATTTT.

This clone came up a few times. This chain uses TRBV7-2 with TRBJ2-5, with a possible D match to TRBD1 (5 bases). Trimming shortened V by 3 bases and J by 5 bases, and 10 bases separated the two germline ends. The CDR3 runs to 13 residues. The germline V gene has CDR1 SGHTA and CDR2 FQGNSA. The CDR3 DNA follows: TGTGCCAGCAGCTTCAGGGCTCGGGAGACCCAGTACTTC. It is translated as CASSFRARETQYF. Filled out from reference TRBV7-2 and TRBJ2-5, the complete variable domain reads GAGVSQSPSNKVTEKGKDVELRCDPISGHTALYWYRQSLGQGLEFLIYFQGNSAPDKSGLPSDRFSAERTGGSVSTLTIQRTQQEDSAVYLCASSFRARETQYFGPGTRLLVL.

The J gene is TRBJ1-5, the V gene TRBV19, with 10 bases fitting TRBD1. Germline lookup yields CDR1 LNHDA and CDR2 SQIVND (reference sequence). This CDR3 is built from 14 residues. V shed 3 bases and J 6 bases; nucleotides not matched to a gene: 2. As DNA, the CDR3 is TGTGCCAGTAGTATCCGGGACAGGGGTCAGCCCCAGCATTTT. Translating it yields CASSIRDRGQPQHF.

The V call is TRBV14, the J call TRBJ1-2, with D perhaps TRBD1 (6 bases). Between the trimmed V and J ends, which lost 2 bases and 8 bases, there was a span of 18 bases. Germline V lookup: CDR1 SGHDN, CDR2 FVKESK. CDR3 size: 15 residues. The CDR3 spells CASSQFQGFMNGYTF. As DNA, the CDR3 is TGTGCCAGCAGCCAATTTCAGGGGTTTATGAACGGCTACACCTTC.

This clone was detected a few times. V usage is TRBV11-1 and J usage is TRBJ2-1, with TRBD2 identical over 7 bases. The junction had 7 bases not matched to a gene; V was cut back by 6 bases and J by 8 bases. Germline V CDR1 and CDR2: SGHAT, FQDESV (reference sequence). The CDR3 is 13 amino acids. The CDR3 reads CASRLPGGDEQFF. The CDR3 bases are TGTGCCAGCAGACTTCCGGGGGGAGATGAGCAGTTCTTC.

The V and J genes are TRBV7-6 and TRBJ2-1, with 7 bases lining up with TRBD2. V gave up 5 bases and J gave up 8 bases; unmatched junction bases: 6. The CDR3 runs to 13 residues. Germline CDR1 SGHVS, CDR2 FNYEAQ. CDR3 DNA sequence: TGTGCCAGCAGCCCCCTCGGACTAGATGAGCAGTTCTTC. Its translation: CASSPLGLDEQFF.

The chain is built from TRBV27 and TRBJ2-5; unclear D gene. CDR3 length: 13 amino acids. Looked up from germline, CDR1 is MNHEY and CDR2 is SMNVEV (reference sequence). The germline V and J ends were trimmed by 0 bases and 5 bases, with 7 bases remaining between them. CDR3 sequence (DNA): TGTGCCAGCAGTTTATCGATACTGGAGACCCAGTACTTC. This sequence encodes CASSLSILETQYF.

This clone was picked up a small number of times. The V gene is TRBV11-2, the J gene TRBJ2-7; 7 bases fit TRBD2. The J segment lost 5 bases and the V segment lost 5 bases, leaving 9 bases of the junction unmatched. Germline V gene sequence: CDR1 SGHAT, CDR2 FQNNGV. This CDR3 spans 14 amino acids. The chain's CDR3 is CASSPRGGVNEQYF. The CDR3 nucleotides read TGTGCCAGCAGCCCCCGGGGAGGGGTCAACGAGCAGTACTTC. The full variable domain, its missing parts supplied by reference TRBV11-2 and TRBJ2-7, is EAGVAQSPRYKIIEKRQSVAFWCNPISGHATLYWYQQILGQGPKLLIQFQNNGVVDDSQLPKDRFSAERLKGVDSTLKIQPAKLEDSAVYLCASSPRGGVNEQYFGPGTRLTVT.